This T cell receptor beta chain was captured by sequencing in a study of T cell repertoires in cytomegalovirus infection. Study-wide context: Public TCR beta signatures provided an indication of both CMV infection and a matching HLA type.

In this sample, this clonotype turned up many times. Its antigen is as yet unknown. Study conclusions and caveats: HLA-C-restricted CMV clonotypes gave the most frequent clonotype in two of eight donors. Identification of carriers of CMV plus the relevant HLA was performed using cumulative public TCR beta family frequency.

Each CDR3 protein gets one entry after TCRdb re-called the reads with MiXCR. Of about 76,000 distinct CDR3 sequences in the sample, 3.7% were seen once. Germline V gives CDR1 SGHVS, CDR2 FQNEAQ. The V end lost 2 bases, the J end lost 4 bases, and 10 bases lay between the germline ends. The CDR3 covers 14 residues. The sequenced material came from PBMCs. The source is a human donor in good health (CMV status not recorded). Some clones in this sample may be carry-over from other donors' samples. The rearrangement links TRBV7-8 to TRBJ2-3; D unresolved. CDR3 in amino acids: CASSLLLGADTQYF. DNA of the CDR3: TGTGCCAGCAGCTTACTCTTGGGCGCAGATACGCAGTATTTT. The variable domain in full, completed from reference TRBV7-8 and TRBJ2-3, reads GAGVSQSPRYKVAKRGQDVALRCDPISGHVSLFWYQQALGQGPEFLTYFQNEAQLDKSGLPSDRFFAERPEGSVSTLKIQRTQQEDSAVYLCASSLLLGADTQYFGPGTRLTVL.